Listed here are 11 T cell receptor beta chains from one sample, sequenced in a study of metastatic and nonmetastatic thyroid tumors. From the PCR reads, TCRdb re-called clones with MiXCR. In the table there are fewer than 12,000 clones, roughly an eighth of which are singletons. No treatment had been given to any patient before thyroid surgery. The specimen was blood. The receptors were sampled from a female donor with papillary thyroid cancer or a benign thyroid nodule (not recorded which). Some clones in this sample may be carry-over from other donors' samples.

This clone rates as medium-sized (0.01 to 0.1%). The chain has TRBV30 and TRBJ1-2; TRBD1 agrees at 7 bases. V lost 4 bases and J lost 7; bases outside the gene matches: 6. Germline values: CDR1 GTSNPN, CDR2 SVGIG (reference sequence). This CDR3 contains 12 residues. In DNA form, the CDR3 reads TGTGCCTGGAAGGGGGCGCGGAGTGGCTACACCTTC. Amino acid sequence: CAWKGARSGYTF.

There are many counts of this clone. DNA for the CDR3: TGTGCCAGCAGCTTATTCAGGGACCAAGAGACCCAGTACTTC. This sequence encodes CASSLFRDQETQYF. The V call is TRBV7-9, the J call TRBJ2-5, with D possibly matching TRBD1 (5 bases). The CDR3 consists of 14 residues. Deletions cut 2 bases from V and 0 bases from J, with 7 bases between. Germline CDR1 is SEHNR and CDR2 is FQNEAQ (reference sequence).

Regarding this clone: The CDR3 does not end in the conserved phenylalanine or tryptophan, so this is likely a read error. Because the CDR3's place on the DNA is in doubt, the DNA is left out and the CDR3 is given as listed by TCRdb. The chain couples TRBV6-1 to TRBJ2-7; the DNA was not used to check the table's D call, TRBD1. The CDR3 sequence runs 14 residues, both termini included. CDR1 and CDR2 (germline): MNHNS, SASEGT. The CDR3 spells CASRDDRGCYEHYL.

This clone was recorded a few times. The chain uses TRBV28 and TRBJ2-7; D gene unclear. This CDR3 region has 13 residues. V lost 5 bases and J lost 4, with 12 bases in between. Germline-derived CDR1 and CDR2 are MDHEN and SYDVKM. The CDR3: CASSGDHTYEQYF. The CDR3 coding sequence is TGTGCCAGCAGTGGGGATCACACATACGAGCAGTACTTC.

This clone occurred many times. The V gene is TRBV18, the J gene TRBJ1-4; D uncertain. V shed 6 bases and J shed 2 bases, with 13 bases lying between them. Looked up from germline, CDR1 is KGHSH and CDR2 is LQKENI. The CDR3 totals 15 residues. In DNA, the CDR3 is TGTGCCAGCTCGCAGACGATAACGACTAATGAAAAACTGTTTTTT. Translated, it gives CASSQTITTNEKLFF.

For this clone: One end of the junction varies from germline; a read error may be responsible. The chain employs TRBV24-1 and TRBJ1-2; possibly TRBD1 for D (6 bases). Germline V lookup: CDR1 KGHDR, CDR2 SFDVKD. The CDR3 covers 11 residues. The CDR3, as DNA: TGTGCCACCAGTGGGGGGCCGAGCTACGCCTTC. Translating gives CATSGGPSYAF.

This clone was seen many times. The V and J genes are TRBV7-8 and TRBJ2-3, with 8 bases that match TRBD2. This CDR3 is built from 16 residues. Germline V gene data show CDR1 as SGHVS and CDR2 as FQNEAQ. The ends lost 5 bases at V and 1 base at J; junction bases unmatched: 8. CDR3 in DNA: TGTGCCAGCAGCCTACTGGGAGCGGGGGGCACAGATACGCAGTATTTT. It codes for CASSLLGAGGTDTQYF.

V gene TRBV5-4 combines with J gene TRBJ1-1; maybe TRBD1 (6 bases). Trimming left V 5 bases short and J 10 bases short, with 21 bases between. CDR3 length: 14 residues. The germline V gene encodes CDR1 SGHNT and CDR2 YYREEE (reference sequence). The CDR3 sequence is CASRGWGGRLGAFF. CDR3 bases: TGTGCCAGCAGGGGGTGGGGGGGCAGGCTTGGAGCTTTCTTT.

At least ten counts were recorded for this clone. The rearrangement links TRBV27 to TRBJ1-1; TRBD1 might be the D (5 bases). Germline CDR1 reads MNHEY; CDR2 reads SMNVEV (reference sequence). The CDR3 loop spans 14 amino acids. With 5 bases removed from V and 11 bases from J, the gap between germline ends came to 21 bases. The CDR3 DNA is TGTGCCAGCAGTCCGGCCGTCAGGCTGGGGCTTGCTTTCTTT. Its protein product is CASSPAVRLGLAFF.

Many counts were recorded for this clone. The junction does not match germline at one end; this may be a read error. J is TRBJ2-5 and V is TRBV7-7, with unresolved D. The CDR3 extends over 13 amino acids. Germline V gives CDR1 SSHAT, CDR2 FNYEAQ (reference sequence). The CDR3 nucleotides are TGTGCTAGCAGCTTAGATCTAGGGGAGACCCAGTACTTC. Translating gives CASSLDLGETQYF.

Sample share makes this clone medium-sized. The V gene is TRBV13, the J gene TRBJ2-1; 11 nucleotides line up with TRBD2. The CDR3 is 17 amino acids. V lost 0 bases and J lost 8; bases outside the gene matches: 9. The germline gives CDR1 PRHDT, CDR2 FYEKMQ (reference sequence). CDR3 amino acids: CASSLGLSGRASDEQFF. CDR3 DNA: TGTGCCAGCAGCTTAGGCCTTAGCGGGAGGGCCTCGGATGAGCAGTTCTTC.